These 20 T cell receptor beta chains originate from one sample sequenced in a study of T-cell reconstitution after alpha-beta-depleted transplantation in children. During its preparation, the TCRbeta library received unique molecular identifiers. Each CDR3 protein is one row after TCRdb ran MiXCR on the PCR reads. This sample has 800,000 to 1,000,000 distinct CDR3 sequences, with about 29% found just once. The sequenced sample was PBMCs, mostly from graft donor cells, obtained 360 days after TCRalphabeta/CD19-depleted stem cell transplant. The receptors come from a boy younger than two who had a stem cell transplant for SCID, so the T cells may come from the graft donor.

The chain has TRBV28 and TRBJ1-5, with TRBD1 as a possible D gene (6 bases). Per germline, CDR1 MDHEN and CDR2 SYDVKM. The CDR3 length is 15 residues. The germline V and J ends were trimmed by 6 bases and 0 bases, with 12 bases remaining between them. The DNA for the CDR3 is TGTGCCAGCAGGACAGGAGCGTATAGCAATCAGCCCCAGCATTTT. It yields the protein CASRTGAYSNQPQHF.

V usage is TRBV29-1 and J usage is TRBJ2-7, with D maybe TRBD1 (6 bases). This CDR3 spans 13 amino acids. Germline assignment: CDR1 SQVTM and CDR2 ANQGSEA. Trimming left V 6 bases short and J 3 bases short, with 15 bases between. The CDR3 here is CSVTDRRNYEQYF. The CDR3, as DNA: TGCAGCGTCACCGACAGGCGCAACTACGAGCAGTACTTC.

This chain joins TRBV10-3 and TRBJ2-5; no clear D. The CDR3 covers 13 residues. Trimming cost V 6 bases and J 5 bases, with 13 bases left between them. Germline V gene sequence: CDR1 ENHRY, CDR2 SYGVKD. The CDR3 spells CAIREQGEETQYF. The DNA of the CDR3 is TGTGCCATCAGAGAGCAAGGAGAGGAGACCCAGTACTTC.

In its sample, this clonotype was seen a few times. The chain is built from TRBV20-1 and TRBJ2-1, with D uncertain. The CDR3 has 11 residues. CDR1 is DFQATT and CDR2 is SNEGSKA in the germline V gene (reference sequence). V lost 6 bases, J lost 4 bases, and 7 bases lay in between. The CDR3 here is CSALGYNEQFF. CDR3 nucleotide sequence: TGCAGTGCCCTGGGGTACAATGAGCAGTTCTTC.

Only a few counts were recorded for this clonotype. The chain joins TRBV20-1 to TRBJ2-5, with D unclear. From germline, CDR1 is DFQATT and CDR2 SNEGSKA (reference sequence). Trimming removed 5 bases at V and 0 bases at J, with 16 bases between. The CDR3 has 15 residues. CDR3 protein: CSAVAPTWYQETQYF. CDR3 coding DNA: TGCAGTGCTGTTGCCCCGACGTGGTACCAAGAGACCCAGTACTTC.

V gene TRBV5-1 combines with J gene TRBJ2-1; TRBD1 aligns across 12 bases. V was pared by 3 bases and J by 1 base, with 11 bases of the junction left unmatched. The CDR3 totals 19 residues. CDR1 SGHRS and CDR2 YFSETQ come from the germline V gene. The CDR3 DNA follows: TGCGCCAGCAGCTCCGGGACAGGGGGCCGAAGTGGGTCCTACAATGAGCAGTTCTTC. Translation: CASSSGTGGRSGSYNEQFF.

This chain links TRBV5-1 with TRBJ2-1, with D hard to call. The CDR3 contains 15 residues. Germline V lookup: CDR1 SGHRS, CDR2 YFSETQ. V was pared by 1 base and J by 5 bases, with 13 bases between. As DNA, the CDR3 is TGCGCCAGCAGCTTGATTGGCAGAACCAACAATGAGCAGTTCTTC. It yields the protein CASSLIGRTNNEQFF.

CDR3 sequence: CSAEVVEADEQYF. The CDR3 DNA is TGCAGTGCTGAAGTTGTGGAGGCGGACGAGCAGTACTTC. This chain connects TRBV20-1 to TRBJ2-7; tentative D call: TRBD2 (5 bases). This CDR3 contains 13 residues. In germline, CDR1 is DFQATT, CDR2 SNEGSKA (reference sequence). Deletions cut 5 bases from V and 5 bases from J, with 16 bases between.

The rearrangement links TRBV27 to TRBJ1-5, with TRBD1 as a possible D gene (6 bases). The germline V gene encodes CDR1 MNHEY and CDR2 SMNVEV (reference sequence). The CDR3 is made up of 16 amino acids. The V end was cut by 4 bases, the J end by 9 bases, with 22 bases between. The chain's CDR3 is CASSSLQGLSPRPQHF. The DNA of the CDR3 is TGTGCCAGCAGTTCCCTACAGGGCCTCAGCCCCAGGCCCCAGCATTTT.

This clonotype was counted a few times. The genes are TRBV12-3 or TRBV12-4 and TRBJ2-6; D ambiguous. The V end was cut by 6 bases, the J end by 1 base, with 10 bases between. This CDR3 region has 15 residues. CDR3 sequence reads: CASSPGLSGANVLTF. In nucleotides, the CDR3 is TGTGCCAGCAGCCCGGGTCTTTCTGGGGCCAACGTCCTGACTTTC.

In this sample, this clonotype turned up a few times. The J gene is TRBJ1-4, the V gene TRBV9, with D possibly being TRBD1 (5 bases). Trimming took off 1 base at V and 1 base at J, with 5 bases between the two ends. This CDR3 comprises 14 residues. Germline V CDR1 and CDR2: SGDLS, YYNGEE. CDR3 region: CASSVQGTNEKLFF. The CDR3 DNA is TGTGCCAGCAGCGTACAGGGAACTAATGAAAAACTGTTTTTT.

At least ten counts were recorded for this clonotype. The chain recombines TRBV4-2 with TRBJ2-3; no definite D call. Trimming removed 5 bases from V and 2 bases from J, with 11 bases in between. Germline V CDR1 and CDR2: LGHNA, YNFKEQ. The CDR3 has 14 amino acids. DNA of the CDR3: TGTGCCAGCAGCATCCACGGTCCCACAGATACGCAGTATTTT. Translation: CASSIHGPTDTQYF.

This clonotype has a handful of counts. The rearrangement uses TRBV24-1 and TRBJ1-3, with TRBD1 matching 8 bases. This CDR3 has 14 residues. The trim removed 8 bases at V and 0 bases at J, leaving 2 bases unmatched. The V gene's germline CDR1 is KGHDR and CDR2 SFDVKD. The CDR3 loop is CATTDRDSGNTIYF. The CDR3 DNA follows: TGTGCCACCACGGACAGGGACTCTGGAAACACCATATATTTT.

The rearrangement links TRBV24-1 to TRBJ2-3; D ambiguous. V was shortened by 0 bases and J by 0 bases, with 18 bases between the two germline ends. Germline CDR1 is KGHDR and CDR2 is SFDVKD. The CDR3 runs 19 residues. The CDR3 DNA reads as TGTGCCACCAGTGATTTGGGCAAAGGTGCTAGACGCAGCACAGATACGCAGTATTTT. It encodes CATSDLGKGARRSTDTQYF.

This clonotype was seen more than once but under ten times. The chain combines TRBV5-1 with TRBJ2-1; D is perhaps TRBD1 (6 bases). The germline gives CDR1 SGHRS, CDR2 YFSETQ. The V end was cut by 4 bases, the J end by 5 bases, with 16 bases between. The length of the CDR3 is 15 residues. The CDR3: CASSARDTPNNEQFF. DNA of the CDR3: TGCGCCAGCAGCGCCCGGGACACCCCGAACAATGAGCAGTTCTTC. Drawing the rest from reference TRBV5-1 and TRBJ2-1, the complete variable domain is KAGVTQTPRYLIKTRGQQVTLSCSPISGHRSVSWYQQTPGQGLQFLFEYFSETQRNKGNFPGRFSGRQFSNSRSEMNVSTLELGDSALYLCASSARDTPNNEQFFGPGTRLTVL.

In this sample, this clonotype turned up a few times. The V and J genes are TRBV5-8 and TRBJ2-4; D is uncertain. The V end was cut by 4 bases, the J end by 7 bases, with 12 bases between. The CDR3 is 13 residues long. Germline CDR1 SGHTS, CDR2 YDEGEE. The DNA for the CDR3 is TGTGCCAGCAGCGAGGACGTGGTGAACATTCAGTACTTC. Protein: CASSEDVVNIQYF.

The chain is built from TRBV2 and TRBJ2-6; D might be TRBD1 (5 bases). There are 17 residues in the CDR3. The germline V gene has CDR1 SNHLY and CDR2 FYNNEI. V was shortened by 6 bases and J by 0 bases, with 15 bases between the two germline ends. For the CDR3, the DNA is TGTGCCAGCAGCGGACATAAAGGCCTCTCTGGGGCCAACGTCCTGACTTTC. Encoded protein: CASSGHKGLSGANVLTF. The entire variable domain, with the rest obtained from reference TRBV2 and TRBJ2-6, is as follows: EPEVTQTPSHQVTQMGQEVILRCVPISNHLYFYWYRQILGQKVEFLVSFYNNEISEKSEIFDDQFSVERPDGSNFTLKIRSTKLEDSAMYFCASSGHKGLSGANVLTFGAGSRLTVL.

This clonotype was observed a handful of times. CDR3 coding DNA: TGTGCCAGCAGTGGACACGGGAAGAGCTCCTACAATGAGCAGTTCTTC. It encodes CASSGHGKSSYNEQFF. This chain uses TRBV2 with TRBJ2-1, with a possible D match to TRBD2 (5 bases). With 4 bases removed from V and 0 bases from J, the gap between germline ends came to 13 bases. Germline lookup yields CDR1 SNHLY and CDR2 FYNNEI. This CDR3 is built from 16 residues.

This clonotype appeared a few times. This chain's CDR3 is CASGLSSYNEQFF. The CDR3 region has the DNA TGTGCTAGTGGTTTGTCATCCTACAATGAGCAGTTCTTC. The chain recombines TRBV12-5 with TRBJ2-1; the D is unclear. Trimming took 2 bases from V and 1 from J, leaving 3 bases between them. Germline V gives CDR1 LGHNT, CDR2 FRNRAP. The CDR3 covers 13 residues.

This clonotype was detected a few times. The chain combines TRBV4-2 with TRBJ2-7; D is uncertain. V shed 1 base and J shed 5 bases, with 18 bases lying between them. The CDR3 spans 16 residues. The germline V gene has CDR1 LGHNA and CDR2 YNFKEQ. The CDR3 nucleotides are TGTGCCAGCAGCCAAGGCCAGTCTCAATACCAGAACGAGCAGTACTTC. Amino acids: CASSQGQSQYQNEQYF.